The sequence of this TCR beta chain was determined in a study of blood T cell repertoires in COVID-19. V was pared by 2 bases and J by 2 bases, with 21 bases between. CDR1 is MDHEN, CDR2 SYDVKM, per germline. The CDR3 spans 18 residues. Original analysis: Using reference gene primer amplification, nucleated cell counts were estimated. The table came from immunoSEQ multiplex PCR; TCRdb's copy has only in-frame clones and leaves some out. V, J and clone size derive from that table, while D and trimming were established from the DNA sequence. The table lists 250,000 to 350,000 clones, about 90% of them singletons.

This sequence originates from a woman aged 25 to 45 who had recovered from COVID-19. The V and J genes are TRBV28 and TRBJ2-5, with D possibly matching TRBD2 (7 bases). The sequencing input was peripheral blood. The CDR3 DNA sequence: TGTGCCAGCAGTTTAGGGGGCATGGGAGGGCGAGCACAAGAGACCCAGTACTTC. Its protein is CASSLGGMGGRAQETQYF.